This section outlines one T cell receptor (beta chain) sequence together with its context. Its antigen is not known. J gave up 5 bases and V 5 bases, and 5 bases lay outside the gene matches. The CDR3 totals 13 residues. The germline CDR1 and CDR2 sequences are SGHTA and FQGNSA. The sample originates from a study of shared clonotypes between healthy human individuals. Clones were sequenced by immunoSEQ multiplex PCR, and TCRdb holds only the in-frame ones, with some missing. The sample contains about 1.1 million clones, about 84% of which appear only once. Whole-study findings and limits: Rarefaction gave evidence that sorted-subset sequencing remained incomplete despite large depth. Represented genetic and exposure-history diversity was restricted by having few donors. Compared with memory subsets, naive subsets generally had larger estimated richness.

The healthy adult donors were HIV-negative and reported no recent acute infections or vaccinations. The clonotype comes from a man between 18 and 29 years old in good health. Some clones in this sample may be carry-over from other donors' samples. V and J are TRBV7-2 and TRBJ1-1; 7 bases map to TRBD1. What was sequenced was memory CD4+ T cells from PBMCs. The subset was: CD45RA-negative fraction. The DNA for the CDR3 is TGTGCCAGCAGCCGACAGGGTTGGACTGAAGCTTTCTTT. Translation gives CASSRQGWTEAFF.